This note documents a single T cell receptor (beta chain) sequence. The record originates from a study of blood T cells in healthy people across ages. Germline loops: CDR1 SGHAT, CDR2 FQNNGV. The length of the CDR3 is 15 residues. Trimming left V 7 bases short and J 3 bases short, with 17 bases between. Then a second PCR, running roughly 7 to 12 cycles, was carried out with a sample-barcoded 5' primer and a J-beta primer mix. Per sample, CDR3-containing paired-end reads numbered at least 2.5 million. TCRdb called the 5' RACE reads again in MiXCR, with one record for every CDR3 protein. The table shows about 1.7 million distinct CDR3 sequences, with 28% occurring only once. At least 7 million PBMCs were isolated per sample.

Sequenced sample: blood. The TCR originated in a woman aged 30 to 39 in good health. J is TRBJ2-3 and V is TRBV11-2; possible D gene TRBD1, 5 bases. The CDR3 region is CASTYLGLATDTQYF. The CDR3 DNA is TGTGCCAGCACCTACCTGGGGCTGGCGACAGATACGCAGTATTTT.